Listed below are T cell receptor beta chains from one sample, sequenced in a study of vaccination and CD4 T cells after COVID-19. Each CDR3 protein gets one entry after TCRdb re-called the PCR reads with MiXCR. The table records more than 10,000 distinct CDR3 sequences, more than 75% of them present only once. For these TCRs, the target antigens are not known. Sequencing was done on a sample of CD4+ T cells from blood, cultured in vitro. These receptors were collected from a human donor who had recovered from COVID-19. CDR3s include the opening cysteine and the closing phenylalanine or tryptophan. Each record gives: V gene, CDR3 length, D gene, clone size, J gene, CDR3 protein, CDR3 DNA. A D gene is named only where the DNA matches it firmly. The listing skips clone size in some rows; elsewhere it reads once, few, many or a size class.

TRBV7-2	21	TRBD1	-	TRBJ2-6	CASSRKSGTGARLGGANVLTF	TGTGCCAGCAGCCGTAAATCCGGGACAGGGGCGAGGTTGGGGGGGGCCAACGTCCTGACTTTC
TRBV27	14	TRBD2	few	TRBJ2-3	CASSPTSGGDTQYF	TGTGCCAGCAGTCCAACTAGCGGAGGAGATACGCAGTATTTT
TRBV6-2/TRBV6-3	16	TRBD2	few	TRBJ2-5	CASSPGLAAYQETQYF	TGTGCCAGCAGTCCTGGACTAGCGGCGTACCAAGAGACCCAGTACTTC
TRBV4-3	15	TRBD2	-	TRBJ2-3	CASSHGRARTDTQYF	TGCGCCAGCAGCCACGGGAGGGCCCGCACAGATACGCAGTATTTT
TRBV6-1	15	-	once	TRBJ2-7	CASSTPGLGSGEQYF	TGTGCCAGCAGTACTCCGGGACTGGGCAGTGGCGAGCAGTACTTC
TRBV27	13	-	-	TRBJ2-3	CASSLPFTDTQYF	TGTGCCAGCAGTTTACCCTTTACAGATACGCAGTATTTT
TRBV15	15	-	-	TRBJ1-1	CATSRTRGLGTEAFF	TGTGCCACCAGCAGAACCAGGGGATTAGGCACTGAAGCTTTCTTT
TRBV24-1	13	-	-	TRBJ1-2	CATSEEGARGYTF	TGTGCCACCAGTGAAGAAGGGGCAAGGGGCTACACCTTC
TRBV20-1	13	-	-	TRBJ1-2	CSARQGTNYGYTF	TGCAGTGCTAGGCAGGGAACTAACTATGGCTACACCTTC
TRBV12-3/TRBV12-4	12	-	-	TRBJ1-2	CASRTGMGGYTF	TGTGCCAGCCGAACAGGGATGGGTGGCTACACCTTC
TRBV7-3	15	-	-	TRBJ2-7	CASSLNTGLHYEQYF	TGTGCCAGCAGCTTAAACACGGGCCTTCACTACGAGCAGTACTTC
TRBV7-3	17	-	-	TRBJ2-1	CASSPRVGGRLYNEQFF	TGTGCCAGCAGCCCCCGTGTCGGGGGGCGCCTATACAATGAGCAGTTCTTC
TRBV28	13	-	-	TRBJ2-7	CASSFSGAHEQYF	TGTGCCAGCAGTTTTTCGGGGGCGCACGAGCAGTACTTC
TRBV7-3	13	-	-	TRBJ2-2	CASSPRITGELFF	TGTGCCAGCAGCCCTAGGATAACCGGGGAGCTGTTTTTT
TRBV6-1	15	-	-	TRBJ1-1	CASIQGFGGNTEAFF	TGTGCCAGCATTCAGGGGTTCGGGGGGAACACTGAAGCTTTCTTT
TRBV19	14	TRBD1	-	TRBJ1-5	CASRNRGSNQPQHF	TGTGCCAGTAGGAACAGGGGGAGCAATCAGCCCCAGCATTTT
TRBV4-1	16	-	-	TRBJ1-3	CASSQGAGPSGNTIYF	TGCGCCAGCAGCCAAGGGGCAGGGCCCTCTGGAAACACCATATATTTT
TRBV30	15	TRBD1	-	TRBJ1-6	CAWTIQGKRNSPLHF	TGTGCCTGGACTATACAGGGGAAGAGGAATTCACCCCTCCACTTT
TRBV15	17	-	-	TRBJ2-1	CATSFSWGVGSYNEQFF	TGTGCCACCAGCTTCTCTTGGGGGGTGGGCTCCTACAATGAGCAGTTCTTC
TRBV20-1	14	-	once	TRBJ1-2	CSAHEGFPIYGYTF	TGCAGTGCTCATGAGGGGTTCCCCATCTATGGCTACACCTTC
TRBV6-2/TRBV6-3	15	-	-	TRBJ2-5	CASSYSSGSGETQYF	TGTGCCAGCAGTTACTCGAGCGGGTCGGGGGAGACCCAGTACTTC
TRBV2	15	-	-	TRBJ2-6	CASSEGGAGANVLTF	TGTGCCAGCAGTGAAGGAGGGGCTGGGGCCAACGTCCTGACTTTC
TRBV7-2	15	TRBD1	-	TRBJ2-2	CASSSTDRGTGELFF	TGTGCCAGCAGCTCTACGGACAGGGGCACCGGGGAGCTGTTTTTT
TRBV27	19	TRBD2	-	TRBJ2-3	CASSLHGTSGTPWTDTQYF	TGTGCCAGCAGTTTACATGGGACTAGCGGGACCCCTTGGACAGATACGCAGTATTTT
TRBV27	12	TRBD1	few	TRBJ1-2	CASSSNRGGYTF	TGTGCCAGCAGTTCTAACAGGGGAGGCTACACCTTC
TRBV30	12	-	-	TRBJ1-1	CAWTDTHTEAFF	TGTGCCTGGACCGACACCCACACTGAAGCTTTCTTT
TRBV28	15	TRBD1	-	TRBJ1-2	CASSYTGTGGGGYTF	TGTGCCAGCAGCTACACCGGGACAGGGGGCGGTGGCTACACCTTC
TRBV7-2	14	-	-	TRBJ1-5	CASSPPGGDQPQHF	TGTGCCAGCAGCCCTCCCGGCGGAGATCAGCCCCAGCATTTT
TRBV7-9	17	TRBD2	-	TRBJ2-2	CASTPELAGGGTGELFF	TGTGCCAGCACACCGGAACTAGCGGGAGGTGGCACCGGGGAGCTGTTTTTT